This TCR beta chain was retrieved from a study of sequential checkpoint blockade in melanoma. As for the study in general: Arm A got nivolumab then ipilimumab; arm B the reverse, 1:1.

The CDR3 is 15 amino acids. Germline trimming cut 6 bases from V and 7 bases from J; bases unmatched to any gene: 10. The germline V gene has CDR1 SQVTM and CDR2 ANQGSEA. Measured with immunoSEQ multiplex PCR; TCRdb has only the in-frame clones, and not every one. This sample has tens of thousands of clones, with just under 85% found just once. Treatment noted: randomized to nivolumab then ipilimumab (arm A) or the reverse (arm B). From thawed PBMCs, live CD3+CD8+ cells negative for CD19 and CD56 were sorted. The TCR was taken from a human donor with melanoma. The genes are TRBV29-1 and TRBJ2-2; 11 bases agree with TRBD2. The specimen comprised CD8+ T cells sorted from blood (inferred from file names), sampled from a patient given nivolumab and ipilimumab in sequence. This CDR3 reads CSVGTSGIWGGELFF. CDR3 nucleotides: TGCAGCGTCGGGACTAGCGGCATATGGGGCGGGGAGCTGTTTTTT.